This TCR beta chain was identified during a study of Ad26.COV2.S vaccination and SARS-CoV-2 variants (dated by TCRdb to the early 2020s). About the investigation overall: Vaccine-arm donors came from COV1001, a multicentre, randomized, double-blind, placebo-controlled phase I-IIa trial of Ad26.COV2.S in healthy adults. Dosing of Ad26.COV2.S was intramuscular, at either 5x10^10 or 1x10^11 viral particles, delivered as one shot or as two shots spaced 56 days apart. The specificity and breadth of SARS-CoV-2-reactive T cell receptors after Ad26.COV2.S vaccination were assessed by TCRbeta repertoire sequencing. A total of some 30 samples were included in the TCR-sequenced set, comprising roughly 19 Ad26.COV2.S vaccine recipients, 5 placebo recipients and 8 SARS-CoV-2 convalescent individuals. Trial participants were randomized into five groups of five, in which low-dose or high-dose Ad26.COV2.S was given once or twice, or placebo was given on both occasions. Investigators remained blinded to trial group allocation during experiments and outcome assessment.

The immunoSEQ Assay was used to sequence TCRbeta CDR3 regions. After extraction, genomic DNA underwent amplification by bias-controlled multiplex PCR, followed by high-throughput sequencing. The published analysis was carried out like this. To quantify the absolute abundance of each unique TCRbeta CDR3 region, sequences were collapsed and filtered. Usable DNA was measured by amplifying reference genes present in all nucleated cells, and TCRbeta template counts were normalized to that usable DNA to estimate T cell fraction. Repertoire TCRs were annotated as SARS-CoV-2-specific by exact matching of V gene, CDR3 amino acid sequence and J gene to a known reactive TCR set. The reference SARS-CoV-2 TCR set was obtained from MIRA and was filtered for enrichment in COVID-19-positive ImmuneCODE repertoires, whereby public or cross-reactive TCRs were removed. Drawing on the MIRA antigens, annotated TCRs were analysed further at the level of specific ORF or position within ORF. Depth was the summed frequency of annotated unique rearrangements, while breadth was defined as annotated unique rearrangements over total unique productive rearrangements. Two-sided Wilcoxon rank-sum tests were used to compare TCR breadth between groups. The table was pulled from immuneACCESS by TCRdb, which kept in-frame rearrangements only. Such tables lose some clones; where checked, under half of the loss comes from unresolved V genes, and the rest has no known cause. V and J calls plus clone size are reproduced from that table; the DNA served to infer D and trimming. The sample data list roughly 400,000 clones, and 80% to 95% of these were observed just once. The top ten constitute about 4.5% of the sample.

The paper as a whole reports these results and caveats: Vaccine and placebo recipients had comparable non-spike TCR breadth, which fits with the vaccine containing only spike. After vaccination, substantial breadth of spike-specific CD8+ and CD4+ T cell responses was reported. According to the authors, total T cell responses may have been underestimated by the TCR breadth and depth analyses. Comparing responses between vaccine doses or regimens was not something the study was powered to do. Ad26.COV2.S recipients had higher spike-specific TCR breadth than placebo recipients (P = 0.0014).

This clone was seen just once. No antigen is known for it. No clone much larger than this one lies a single base away; base qualities are absent. Interpreted using the paper, the treatment or condition label stands for: 15 to 20 received Ad26.COV2.S at low or high dose, single or two shots; roughly 5 received placebo; per-sample allocation not given. Repertoires of vaccine and placebo recipients were sequenced from samples taken on day 63 after the first injection. In Cohort 1b, 20 to 25 adults aged 18-55 years were enrolled at a single site in Boston, USA, between 29 July and 7 August 2020. Ad26.COV2.S was a replication-incompetent adenovirus type 26 vector expressing a prefusion-stabilized SARS-CoV-2 spike protein from the original Wuhan strain. The CDR3 contains 12 residues, cysteine and phenylalanine counted. The CDR3 DNA has 36 bases and is translated from base 1. V gives up 0 bases and J gives up 6 bases, and the segment between their germline ends measures 6 bases. According to the germline V gene, CDR1 reads MNHEY and CDR2 reads SVGEGT.

The TCR was taken from a person between 18 and 60 years old who received the Ad26.COV2.S COVID-19 vaccine or a placebo. The sequence links TRBV6-2 or TRBV6-3 to TRBJ2-7, with the D gene not clear enough to name. The sequencing here drew on peripheral blood, taken in a trial of Ad26.COV2.S vaccine versus placebo. The DNA sequence is as follows: TGTGCCAGCAGTTACTCAAGGGCCGAGCAGTACTTC. It encodes CASSYSRAEQYF.